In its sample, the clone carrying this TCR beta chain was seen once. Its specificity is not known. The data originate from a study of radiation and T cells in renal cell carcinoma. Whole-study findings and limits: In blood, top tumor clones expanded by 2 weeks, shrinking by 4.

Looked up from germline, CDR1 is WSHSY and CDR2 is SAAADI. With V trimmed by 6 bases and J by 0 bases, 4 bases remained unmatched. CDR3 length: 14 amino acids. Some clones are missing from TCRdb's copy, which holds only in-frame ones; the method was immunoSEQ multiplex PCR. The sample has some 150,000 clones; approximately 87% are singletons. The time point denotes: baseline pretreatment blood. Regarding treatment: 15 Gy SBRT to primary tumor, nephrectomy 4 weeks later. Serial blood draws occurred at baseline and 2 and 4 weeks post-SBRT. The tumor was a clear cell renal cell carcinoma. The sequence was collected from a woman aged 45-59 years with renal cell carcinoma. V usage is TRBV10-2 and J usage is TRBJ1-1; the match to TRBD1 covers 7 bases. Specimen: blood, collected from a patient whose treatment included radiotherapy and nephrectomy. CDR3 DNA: TGCGCCAGCAGGAGGGACAGCTTGAACACTGAAGCTTTCTTT. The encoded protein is CASRRDSLNTEAFF.